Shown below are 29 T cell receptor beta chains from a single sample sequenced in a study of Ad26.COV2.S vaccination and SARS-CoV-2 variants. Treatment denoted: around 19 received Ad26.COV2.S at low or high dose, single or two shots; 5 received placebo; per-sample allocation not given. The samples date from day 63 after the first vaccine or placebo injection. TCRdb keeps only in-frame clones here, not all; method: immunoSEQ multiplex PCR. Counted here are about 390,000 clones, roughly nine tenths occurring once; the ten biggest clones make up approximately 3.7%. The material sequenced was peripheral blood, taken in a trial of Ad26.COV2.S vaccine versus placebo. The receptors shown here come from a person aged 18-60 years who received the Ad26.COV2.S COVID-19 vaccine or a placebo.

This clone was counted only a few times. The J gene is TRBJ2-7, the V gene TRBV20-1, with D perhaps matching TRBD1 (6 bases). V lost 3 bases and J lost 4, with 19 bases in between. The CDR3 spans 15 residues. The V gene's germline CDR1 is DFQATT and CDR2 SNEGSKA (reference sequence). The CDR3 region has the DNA TGCAGTGCTAGTGAACCGGGACAAGGACCATACGAGCAGTACTTC. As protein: CSASEPGQGPYEQYF.

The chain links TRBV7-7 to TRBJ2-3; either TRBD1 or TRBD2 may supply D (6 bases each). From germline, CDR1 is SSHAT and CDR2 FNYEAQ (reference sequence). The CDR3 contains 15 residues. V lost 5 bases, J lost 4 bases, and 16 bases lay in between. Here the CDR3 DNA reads TGTGCCAGCAGCCGGGTCGGGGGCAGCGCAGATACGCAGTATTTT. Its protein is CASSRVGGSADTQYF.

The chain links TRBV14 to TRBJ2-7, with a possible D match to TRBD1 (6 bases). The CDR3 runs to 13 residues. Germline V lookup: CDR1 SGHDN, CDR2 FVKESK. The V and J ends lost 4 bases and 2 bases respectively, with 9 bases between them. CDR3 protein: CASSRDNTYEQYF. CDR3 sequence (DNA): TGTGCCAGCAGCCGGGACAACACCTACGAGCAGTACTTC.

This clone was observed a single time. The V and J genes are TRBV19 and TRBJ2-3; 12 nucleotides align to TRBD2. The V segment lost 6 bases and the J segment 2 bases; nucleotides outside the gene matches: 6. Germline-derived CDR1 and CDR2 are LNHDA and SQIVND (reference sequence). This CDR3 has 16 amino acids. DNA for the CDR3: TGTGCCAGTAGGACTAGCGGGGGCTACGACACAGATACGCAGTATTTT. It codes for CASRTSGGYDTDTQYF. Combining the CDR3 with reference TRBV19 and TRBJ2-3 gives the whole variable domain DGGITQSPKYLFRKEGQNVTLSCEQNLNHDAMYWYRQDPGQGLRLIYYSQIVNDFQKGDIAEGYSVSREKKESFPLTVTSAQKNPTAFYLCASRTSGGYDTDTQYFGPGTRLTVL.

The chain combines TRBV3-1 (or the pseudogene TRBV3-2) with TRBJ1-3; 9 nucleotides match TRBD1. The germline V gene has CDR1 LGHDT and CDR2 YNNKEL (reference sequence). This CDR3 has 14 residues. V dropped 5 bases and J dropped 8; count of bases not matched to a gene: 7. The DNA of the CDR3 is TGTGCCAGCAGCATTACAGGGGGCTGGGACACCATATATTTT. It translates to CASSITGGWDTIYF.

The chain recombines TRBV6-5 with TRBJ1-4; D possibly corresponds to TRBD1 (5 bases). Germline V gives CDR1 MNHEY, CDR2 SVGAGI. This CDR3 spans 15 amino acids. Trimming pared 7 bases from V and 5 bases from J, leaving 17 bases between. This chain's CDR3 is CASKRKDSLNEKLFF. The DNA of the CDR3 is TGTGCCAGCAAAAGGAAAGACAGCTTAAATGAAAAACTGTTTTTT.

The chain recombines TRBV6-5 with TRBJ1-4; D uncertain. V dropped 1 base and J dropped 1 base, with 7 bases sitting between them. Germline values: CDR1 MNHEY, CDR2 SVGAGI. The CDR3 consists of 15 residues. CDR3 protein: CASSYFLGTNEKLFF. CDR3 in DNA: TGTGCCAGCAGTTACTTTCTGGGAACTAATGAAAAACTGTTTTTT.

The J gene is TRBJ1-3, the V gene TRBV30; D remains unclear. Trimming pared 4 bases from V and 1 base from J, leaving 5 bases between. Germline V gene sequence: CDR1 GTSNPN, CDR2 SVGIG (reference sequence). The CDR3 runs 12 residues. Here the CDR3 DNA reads TGTGCCTGGATGAATTCTGGAAACACCATATATTTT. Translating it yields CAWMNSGNTIYF.

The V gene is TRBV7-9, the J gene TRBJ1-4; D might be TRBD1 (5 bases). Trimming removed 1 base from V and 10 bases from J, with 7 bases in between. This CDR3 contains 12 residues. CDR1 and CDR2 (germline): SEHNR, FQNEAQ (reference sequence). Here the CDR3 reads CASSLEGPKLFF. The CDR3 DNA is TGTGCCAGCAGCTTAGAGGGGCCAAAACTGTTTTTT.

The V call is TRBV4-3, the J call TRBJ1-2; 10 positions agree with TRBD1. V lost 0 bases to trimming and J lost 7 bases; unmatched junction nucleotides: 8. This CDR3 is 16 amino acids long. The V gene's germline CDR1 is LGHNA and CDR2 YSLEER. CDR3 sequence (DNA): TGCGCCAGCAGCCAAGATCCGGTAGGGACAGGGGCTGGCTACACCTTC. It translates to CASSQDPVGTGAGYTF.

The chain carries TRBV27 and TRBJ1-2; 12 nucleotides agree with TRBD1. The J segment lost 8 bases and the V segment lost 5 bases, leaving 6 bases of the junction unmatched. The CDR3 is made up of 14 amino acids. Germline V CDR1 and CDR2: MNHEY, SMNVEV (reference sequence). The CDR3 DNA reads TGTGCCAGCAGTGTCCTTGGGACAGGGGGCGGCTACACCTTC. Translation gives CASSVLGTGGGYTF.

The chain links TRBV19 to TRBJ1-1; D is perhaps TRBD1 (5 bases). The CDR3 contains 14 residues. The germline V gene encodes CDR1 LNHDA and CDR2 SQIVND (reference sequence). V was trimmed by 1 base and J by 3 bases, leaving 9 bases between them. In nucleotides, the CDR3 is TGTGCCAGTAGTATAGTGGGAGGGGACACTGAAGCTTTCTTT. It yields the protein CASSIVGGDTEAFF.

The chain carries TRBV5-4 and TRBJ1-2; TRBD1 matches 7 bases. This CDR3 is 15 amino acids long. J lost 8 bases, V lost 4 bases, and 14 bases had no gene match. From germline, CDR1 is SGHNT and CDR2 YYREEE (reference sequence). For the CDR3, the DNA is TGTGCCAGCAGCCTCCAGGGGGTTAGTTCGGGAGGCTACACCTTC. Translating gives CASSLQGVSSGGYTF.

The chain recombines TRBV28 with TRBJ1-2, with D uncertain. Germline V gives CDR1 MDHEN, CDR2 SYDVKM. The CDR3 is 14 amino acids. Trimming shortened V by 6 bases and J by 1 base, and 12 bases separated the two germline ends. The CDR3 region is CASSREGNNYGYTF. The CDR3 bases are TGTGCCAGCAGCCGGGAAGGGAATAACTATGGCTACACCTTC.

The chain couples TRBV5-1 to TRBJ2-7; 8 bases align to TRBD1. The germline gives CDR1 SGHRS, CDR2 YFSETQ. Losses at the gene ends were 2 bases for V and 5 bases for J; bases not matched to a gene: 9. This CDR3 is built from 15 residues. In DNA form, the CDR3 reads TGCGCCAGCAGCTTAACTGGGACAGGTCTTAACGAGCAGTACTTC. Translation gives CASSLTGTGLNEQYF.

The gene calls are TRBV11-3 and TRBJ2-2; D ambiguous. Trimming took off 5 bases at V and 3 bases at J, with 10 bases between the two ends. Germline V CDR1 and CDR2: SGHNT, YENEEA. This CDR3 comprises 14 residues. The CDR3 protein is CASSPSMYTGELFF. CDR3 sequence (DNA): TGTGCCAGCAGCCCCTCCATGTACACCGGGGAGCTGTTTTTT.

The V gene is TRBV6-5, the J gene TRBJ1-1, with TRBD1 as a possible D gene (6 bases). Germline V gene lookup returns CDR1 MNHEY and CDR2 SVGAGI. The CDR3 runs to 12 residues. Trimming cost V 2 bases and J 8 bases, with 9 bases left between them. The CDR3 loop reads CASSYRGREAFF. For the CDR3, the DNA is TGTGCCAGCAGTTACAGGGGGAGAGAAGCTTTCTTT.

The DNA for the CDR3 is TGTGCCAGCAGGGGGGGTTACGGGGATAACACTGAAGCTTTCTTT. It translates to CASRGGYGDNTEAFF. The V and J genes are TRBV2 and TRBJ1-1; possibly TRBD1 for D (5 bases). The germline V gene has CDR1 SNHLY and CDR2 FYNNEI. The CDR3 is 15 residues long. V was shortened by 6 bases and J by 2 bases, with 16 bases between the two germline ends.

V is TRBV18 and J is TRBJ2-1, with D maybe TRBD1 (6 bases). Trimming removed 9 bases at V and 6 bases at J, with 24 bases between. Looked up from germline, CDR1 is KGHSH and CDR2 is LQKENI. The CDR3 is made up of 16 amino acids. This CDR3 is CASLMARGGTPNEQFF. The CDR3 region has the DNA TGTGCCAGTTTAATGGCACGTGGGGGCACCCCCAATGAGCAGTTCTTC. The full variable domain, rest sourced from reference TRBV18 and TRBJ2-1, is NAGVMQNPRHLVRRRGQEARLRCSPMKGHSHVYWYRQLPEEGLKFMVYLQKENIIDESGMPKERFSAEFPKEGPSILRIQQVVRGDSAAYFCASLMARGGTPNEQFFGPGTRLTVL.

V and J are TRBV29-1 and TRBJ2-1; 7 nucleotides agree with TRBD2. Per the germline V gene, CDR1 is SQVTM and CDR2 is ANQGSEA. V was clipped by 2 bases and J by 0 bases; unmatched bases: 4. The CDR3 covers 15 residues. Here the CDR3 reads CSVELLASSYNEQFF. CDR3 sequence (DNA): TGCAGCGTTGAACTACTAGCGTCCTCCTACAATGAGCAGTTCTTC.

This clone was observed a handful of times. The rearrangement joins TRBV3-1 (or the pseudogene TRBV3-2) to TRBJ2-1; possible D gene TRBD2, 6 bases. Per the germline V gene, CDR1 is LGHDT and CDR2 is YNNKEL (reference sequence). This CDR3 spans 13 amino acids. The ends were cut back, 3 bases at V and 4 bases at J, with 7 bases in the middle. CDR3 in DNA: TGTGCCAGCAGCCAGGGGGGTTACAATGAGCAGTTCTTC. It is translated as CASSQGGYNEQFF.

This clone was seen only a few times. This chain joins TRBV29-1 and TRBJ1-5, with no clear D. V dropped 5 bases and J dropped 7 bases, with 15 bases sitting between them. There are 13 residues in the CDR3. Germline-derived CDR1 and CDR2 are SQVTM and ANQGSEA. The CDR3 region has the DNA TGCAGCGTTAAGGACGGCTTAGGCCAGCCCCAGCATTTT. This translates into CSVKDGLGQPQHF.

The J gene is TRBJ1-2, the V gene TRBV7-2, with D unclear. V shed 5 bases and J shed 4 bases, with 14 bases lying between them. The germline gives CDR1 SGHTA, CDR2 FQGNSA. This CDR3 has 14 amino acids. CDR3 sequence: CASSPGSVGYGYTF. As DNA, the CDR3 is TGTGCCAGCAGCCCGGGCAGCGTCGGCTATGGCTACACCTTC.

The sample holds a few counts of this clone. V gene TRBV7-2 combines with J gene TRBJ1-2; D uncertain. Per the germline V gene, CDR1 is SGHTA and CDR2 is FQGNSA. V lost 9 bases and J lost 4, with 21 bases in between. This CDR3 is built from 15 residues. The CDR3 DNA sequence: TGTGCCAGTTCCCTAAGCGCCGCAGGCGCCTATGGCTACACCTTC. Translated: CASSLSAAGAYGYTF. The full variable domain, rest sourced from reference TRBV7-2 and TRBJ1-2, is GAGVSQSPSNKVTEKGKDVELRCDPISGHTALYWYRQSLGQGLEFLIYFQGNSAPDKSGLPSDRFSAERTGGSVSTLTIQRTQQEDSAVYLCASSLSAAGAYGYTFGSGTRLTVV.

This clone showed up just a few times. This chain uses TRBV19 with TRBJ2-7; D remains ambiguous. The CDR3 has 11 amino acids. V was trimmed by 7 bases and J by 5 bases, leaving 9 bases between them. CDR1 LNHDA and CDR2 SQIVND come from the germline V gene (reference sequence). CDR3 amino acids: CASNSEHEQYF. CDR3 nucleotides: TGTGCCAGTAATTCAGAGCACGAGCAGTACTTC.

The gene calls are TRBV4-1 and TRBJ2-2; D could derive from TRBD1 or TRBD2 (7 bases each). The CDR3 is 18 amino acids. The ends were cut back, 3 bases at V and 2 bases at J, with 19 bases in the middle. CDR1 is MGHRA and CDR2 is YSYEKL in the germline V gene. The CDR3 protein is CASSHRGGGRGNTGELFF. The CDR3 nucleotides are TGCGCCAGCAGCCACAGGGGGGGTGGAAGGGGCAACACCGGGGAGCTGTTTTTT.

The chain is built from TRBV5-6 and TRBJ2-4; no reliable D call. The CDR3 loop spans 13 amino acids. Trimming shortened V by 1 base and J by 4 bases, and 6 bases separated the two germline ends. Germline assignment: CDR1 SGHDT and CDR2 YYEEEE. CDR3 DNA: TGTGCCAGCAGCTTGCGCCAGAAAAACATTCAGTACTTC. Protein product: CASSLRQKNIQYF.

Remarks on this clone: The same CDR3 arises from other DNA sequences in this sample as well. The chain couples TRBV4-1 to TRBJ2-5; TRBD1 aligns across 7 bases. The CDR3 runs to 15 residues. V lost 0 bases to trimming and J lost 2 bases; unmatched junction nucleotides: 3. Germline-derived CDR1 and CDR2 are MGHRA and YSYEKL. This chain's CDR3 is CASSQEGRGQETQYF. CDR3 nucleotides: TGCGCCAGCAGCCAAGAGGGCAGGGGGCAAGAGACCCAGTACTTC.

The CDR3 DNA reads TGTGCCAGCAGCGGGCAGGGACAGGGCTATGGCTACACCTTC. The encoded protein is CASSGQGQGYGYTF. This rearrangement joins TRBV6-5 to TRBJ1-2, with 9 bases fitting TRBD1. Germline assignment: CDR1 MNHEY and CDR2 SVGAGI. After removal of 6 bases from V and 4 bases from J, the junction contained 6 bases not matched to a gene. This CDR3 comprises 14 residues.